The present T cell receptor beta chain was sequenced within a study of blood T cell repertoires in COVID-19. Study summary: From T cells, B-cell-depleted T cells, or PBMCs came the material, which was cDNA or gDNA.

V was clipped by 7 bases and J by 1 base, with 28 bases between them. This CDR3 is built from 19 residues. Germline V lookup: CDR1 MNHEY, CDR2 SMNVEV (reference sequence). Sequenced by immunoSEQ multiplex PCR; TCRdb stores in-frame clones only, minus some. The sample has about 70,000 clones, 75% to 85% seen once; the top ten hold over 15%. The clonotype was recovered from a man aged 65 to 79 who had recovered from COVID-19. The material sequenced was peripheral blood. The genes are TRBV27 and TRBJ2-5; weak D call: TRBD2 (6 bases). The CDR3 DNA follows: TGTGCCAGCAAAGGCAGGGCTCTATCGGGGGAGCAGGGCCAAGAGACCCAGTACTTC. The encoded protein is CASKGRALSGEQGQETQYF.